This T cell receptor beta chain appears in the sequencing data of a study of cytomegalovirus exposure and HLA in healthy donors. Only in-frame clones appear in the TCRdb table, and some are missing; sequencing was by immunoSEQ multiplex PCR. Of tens of thousands of clones in the sample, approximately 93% are singletons; the top ten hold around 3.3%. With V trimmed by 6 bases and J by 3 bases, 17 bases remained unmatched. This CDR3 is built from 18 residues. Germline assignment: CDR1 MNHEY and CDR2 SMNVEV (reference sequence). Input material: PBMCs. The chain has TRBV27 and TRBJ2-5; 9 bases are a match to TRBD2. The receptor was isolated from a woman aged 25 to 39 in good health and CMV-seronegative. CDR3 amino acids: CASSRGMTLRGGKETQYF. The CDR3 DNA sequence: TGTGCCAGCAGCCGGGGGATGACCTTGCGGGGGGGCAAAGAGACCCAGTACTTC.